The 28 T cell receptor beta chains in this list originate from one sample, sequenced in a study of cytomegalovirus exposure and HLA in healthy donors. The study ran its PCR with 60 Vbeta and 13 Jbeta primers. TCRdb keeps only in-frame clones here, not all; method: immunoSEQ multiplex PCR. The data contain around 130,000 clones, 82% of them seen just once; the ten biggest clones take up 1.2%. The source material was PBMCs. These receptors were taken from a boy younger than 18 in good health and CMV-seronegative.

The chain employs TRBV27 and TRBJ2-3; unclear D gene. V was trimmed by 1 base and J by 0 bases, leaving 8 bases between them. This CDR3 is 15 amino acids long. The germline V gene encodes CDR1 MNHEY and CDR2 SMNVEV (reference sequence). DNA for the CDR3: TGTGCCAGCAGTTTATATCCCGGGAGCACAGATACGCAGTATTTT. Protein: CASSLYPGSTDTQYF.

The CDR3 protein is CASSLYGSSRDEQYF. The CDR3 region has the DNA TGTGCCAGCAGTCTCTATGGCAGTTCGAGGGACGAGCAGTACTTC. The V gene is TRBV27, the J gene TRBJ2-7; the D gene is possibly TRBD2 (5 bases). CDR1 and CDR2 from the germline V gene are MNHEY and SMNVEV (reference sequence). CDR3 size: 15 residues. The V end lost 5 bases, the J end lost 5 bases, and 19 bases lay between the germline ends.

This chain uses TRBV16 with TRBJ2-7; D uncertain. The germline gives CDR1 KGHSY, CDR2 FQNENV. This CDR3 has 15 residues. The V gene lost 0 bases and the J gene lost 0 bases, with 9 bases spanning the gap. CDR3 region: CASSQSPVSSYEQYF. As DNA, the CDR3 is TGTGCCAGCAGCCAATCTCCAGTCAGCTCCTACGAGCAGTACTTC.

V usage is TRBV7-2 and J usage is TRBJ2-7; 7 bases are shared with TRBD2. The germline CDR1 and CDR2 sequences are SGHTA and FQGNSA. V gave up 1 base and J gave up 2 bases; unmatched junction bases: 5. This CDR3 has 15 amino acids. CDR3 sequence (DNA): TGTGCCAGCAGCTTAGATGCGGCGGGAGCCTACGAGCAGTACTTC. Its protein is CASSLDAAGAYEQYF.

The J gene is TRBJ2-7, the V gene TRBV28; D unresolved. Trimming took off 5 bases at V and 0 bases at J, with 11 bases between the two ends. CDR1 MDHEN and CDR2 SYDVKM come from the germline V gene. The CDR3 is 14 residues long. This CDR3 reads CASSPRVNSYEQYF. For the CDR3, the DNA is TGTGCCAGCAGTCCCCGGGTAAACTCCTACGAGCAGTACTTC.

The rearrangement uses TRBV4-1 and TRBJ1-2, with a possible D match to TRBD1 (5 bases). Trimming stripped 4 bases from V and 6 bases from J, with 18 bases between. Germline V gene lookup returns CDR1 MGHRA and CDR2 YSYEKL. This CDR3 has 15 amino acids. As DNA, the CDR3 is TGCGCCAGCAGCCCTCGGTGGCAGGGAGGGGATGGCTACACCTTC. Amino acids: CASSPRWQGGDGYTF.

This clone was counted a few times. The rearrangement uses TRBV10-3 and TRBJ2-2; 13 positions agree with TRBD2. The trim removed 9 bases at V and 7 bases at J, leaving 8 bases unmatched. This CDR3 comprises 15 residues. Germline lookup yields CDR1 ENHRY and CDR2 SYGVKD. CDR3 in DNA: TGTGCCATAGGGACTAGCGGGACCCGAGGCGGGGAGCTGTTTTTT. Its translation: CAIGTSGTRGGELFF.

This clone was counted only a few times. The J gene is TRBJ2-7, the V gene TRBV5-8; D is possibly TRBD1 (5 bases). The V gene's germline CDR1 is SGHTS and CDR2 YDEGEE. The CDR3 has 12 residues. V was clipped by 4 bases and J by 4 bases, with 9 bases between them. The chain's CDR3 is CASSRRVYEQYF. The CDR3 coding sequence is TGTGCCAGCAGCCGCAGGGTGTACGAGCAGTACTTC.

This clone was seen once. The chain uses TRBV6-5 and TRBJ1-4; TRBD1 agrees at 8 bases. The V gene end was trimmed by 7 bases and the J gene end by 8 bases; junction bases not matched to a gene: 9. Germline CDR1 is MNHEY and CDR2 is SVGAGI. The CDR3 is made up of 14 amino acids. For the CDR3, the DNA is TGTGCCAGCACCCCTCGGGACAGGTCGGAAAAACTGTTTTTT. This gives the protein CASTPRDRSEKLFF.

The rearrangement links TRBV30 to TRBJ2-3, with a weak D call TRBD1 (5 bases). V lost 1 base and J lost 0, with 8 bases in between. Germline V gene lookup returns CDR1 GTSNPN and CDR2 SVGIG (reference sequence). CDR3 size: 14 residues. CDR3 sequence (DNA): TGTGCCTGGAGTGAGGACACTAGCACAGATACGCAGTATTTT. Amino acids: CAWSEDTSTDTQYF. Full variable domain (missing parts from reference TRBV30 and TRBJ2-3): SQTIHQWPATLVQPVGSPLSLECTVEGTSNPNLYWYRQAAGRGLQLLFYSVGIGQISSEVPQNLSASRPQDRQFILSSKKLLLSDSGFYLCAWSEDTSTDTQYFGPGTRLTVL.

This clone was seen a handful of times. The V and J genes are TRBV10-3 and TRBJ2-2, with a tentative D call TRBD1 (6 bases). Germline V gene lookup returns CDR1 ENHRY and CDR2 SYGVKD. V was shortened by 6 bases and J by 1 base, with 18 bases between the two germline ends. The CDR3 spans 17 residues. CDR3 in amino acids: CAIRGDPGHQNTGELFF. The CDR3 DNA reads TGTGCCATCAGGGGGGACCCGGGACACCAGAACACCGGGGAGCTGTTTTTT.

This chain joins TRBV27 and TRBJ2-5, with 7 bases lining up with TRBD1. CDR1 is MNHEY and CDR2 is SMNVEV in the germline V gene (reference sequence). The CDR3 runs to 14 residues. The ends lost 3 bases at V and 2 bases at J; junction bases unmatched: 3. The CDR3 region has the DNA TGTGCCAGCAGTTTCGGGACAGAACAAGAGACCCAGTACTTC. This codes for CASSFGTEQETQYF.

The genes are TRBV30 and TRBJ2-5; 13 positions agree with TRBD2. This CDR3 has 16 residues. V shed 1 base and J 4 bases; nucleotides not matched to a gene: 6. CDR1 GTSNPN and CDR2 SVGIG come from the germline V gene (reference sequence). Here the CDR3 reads CAWSAGLAGVGETQYF. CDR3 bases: TGTGCCTGGAGTGCCGGACTAGCGGGAGTGGGAGAGACCCAGTACTTC.

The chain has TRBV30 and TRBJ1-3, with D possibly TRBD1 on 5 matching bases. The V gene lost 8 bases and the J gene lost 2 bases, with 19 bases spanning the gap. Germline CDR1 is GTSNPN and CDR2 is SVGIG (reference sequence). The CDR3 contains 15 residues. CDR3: CAGGGQGTPGNTIYF. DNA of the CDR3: TGTGCCGGGGGGGGTCAGGGAACCCCTGGAAACACCATATATTTT. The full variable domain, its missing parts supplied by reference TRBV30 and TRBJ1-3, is SQTIHQWPATLVQPVGSPLSLECTVEGTSNPNLYWYRQAAGRGLQLLFYSVGIGQISSEVPQNLSASRPQDRQFILSSKKLLLSDSGFYLCAGGGQGTPGNTIYFGEGSWLTVV.

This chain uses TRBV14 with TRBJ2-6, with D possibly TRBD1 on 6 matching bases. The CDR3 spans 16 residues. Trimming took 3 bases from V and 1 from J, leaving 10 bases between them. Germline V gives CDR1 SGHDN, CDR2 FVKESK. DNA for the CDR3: TGTGCCAGCAGCCACACAACAGGGTCTGGGGCCAACGTCCTGACTTTC. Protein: CASSHTTGSGANVLTF.

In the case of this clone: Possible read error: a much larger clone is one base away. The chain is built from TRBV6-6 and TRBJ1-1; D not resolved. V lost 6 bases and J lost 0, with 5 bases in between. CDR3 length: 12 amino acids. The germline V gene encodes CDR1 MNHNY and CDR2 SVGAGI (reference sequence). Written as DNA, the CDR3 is TGTGCCAGCAGCCCCGTGAACACTGAAGCTTTCTTT. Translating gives CASSPVNTEAFF.

The CDR3 protein is CASRASGRDQETQYF. In DNA, the CDR3 is TGTGCCAGCCGGGCTAGCGGGAGGGACCAAGAGACCCAGTACTTC. This chain links TRBV19 with TRBJ2-5; 12 positions match TRBD2. Germline V gene sequence: CDR1 LNHDA, CDR2 SQIVND (reference sequence). Germline trimming cut 9 bases from V and 0 bases from J; bases unmatched to any gene: 5. This CDR3 contains 15 residues.

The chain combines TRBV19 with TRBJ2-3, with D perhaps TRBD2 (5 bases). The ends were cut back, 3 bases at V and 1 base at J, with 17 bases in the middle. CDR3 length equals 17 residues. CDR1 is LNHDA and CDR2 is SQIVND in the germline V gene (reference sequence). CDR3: CASSIGLGGPRTDTQYF. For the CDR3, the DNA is TGTGCCAGTAGTATTGGACTTGGCGGCCCCCGCACAGATACGCAGTATTTT.

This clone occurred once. CDR3 in amino acids: CAGDGGRYEQYF. The CDR3 bases are TGTGCCGGCGACGGAGGACGTTACGAGCAGTACTTC. The chain employs TRBV30 and TRBJ2-7, with D maybe TRBD2 (5 bases). The CDR3 sequence is 12 residues long. Trimming cost V 8 bases and J 4 bases, with 15 bases left between them. Germline-derived CDR1 and CDR2 are GTSNPN and SVGIG (reference sequence).

The chain's CDR3 is CASSRGGHYGYTF. The CDR3 DNA reads as TGTGCCAGCAGCCGGGGGGGGCATTATGGCTACACCTTC. The chain recombines TRBV9 with TRBJ1-2, with a weak D call TRBD1 (6 bases). Trimming pared 4 bases from V and 5 bases from J, leaving 12 bases between. The CDR3 covers 13 residues. CDR1 is SGDLS and CDR2 is YYNGEE in the germline V gene.

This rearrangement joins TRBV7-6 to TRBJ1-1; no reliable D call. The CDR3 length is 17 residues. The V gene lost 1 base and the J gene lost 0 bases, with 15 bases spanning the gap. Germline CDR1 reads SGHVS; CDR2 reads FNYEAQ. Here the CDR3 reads CASSLVNLRLMNTEAFF. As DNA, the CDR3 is TGTGCCAGCAGCTTAGTTAATTTGCGTCTCATGAACACTGAAGCTTTCTTT.

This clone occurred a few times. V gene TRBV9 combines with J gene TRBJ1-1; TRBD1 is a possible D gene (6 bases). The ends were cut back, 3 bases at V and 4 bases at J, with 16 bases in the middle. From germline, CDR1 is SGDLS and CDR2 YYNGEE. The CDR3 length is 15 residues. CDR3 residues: CASSEEQGRGTEAFF. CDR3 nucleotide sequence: TGTGCCAGCAGCGAAGAACAGGGAAGGGGCACTGAAGCTTTCTTT.

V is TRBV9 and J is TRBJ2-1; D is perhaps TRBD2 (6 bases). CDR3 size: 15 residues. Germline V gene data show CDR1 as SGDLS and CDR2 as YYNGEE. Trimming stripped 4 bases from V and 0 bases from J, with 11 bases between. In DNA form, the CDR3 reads TGTGCCAGCAGCTTGGGACTTAGCTCCTACAATGAGCAGTTCTTC. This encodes CASSLGLSSYNEQFF.

CDR3 sequence reads: CASSSIRNTEAFF. CDR3 nucleotide sequence: TGTGCCAGCAGTTCCATTAGGAACACTGAAGCTTTCTTT. The chain links TRBV27 to TRBJ1-1; D is ambiguous. Germline V gives CDR1 MNHEY, CDR2 SMNVEV (reference sequence). V was pared by 4 bases and J by 1 base, with 7 bases between. The CDR3 length is 13 residues.

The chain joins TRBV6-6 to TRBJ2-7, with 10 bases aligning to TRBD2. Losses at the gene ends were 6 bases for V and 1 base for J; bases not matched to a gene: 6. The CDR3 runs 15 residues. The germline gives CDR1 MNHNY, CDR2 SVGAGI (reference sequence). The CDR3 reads CASRHSAGGSYEQYF. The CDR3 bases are TGTGCCAGCAGACACTCAGCGGGAGGGTCCTACGAGCAGTACTTC.

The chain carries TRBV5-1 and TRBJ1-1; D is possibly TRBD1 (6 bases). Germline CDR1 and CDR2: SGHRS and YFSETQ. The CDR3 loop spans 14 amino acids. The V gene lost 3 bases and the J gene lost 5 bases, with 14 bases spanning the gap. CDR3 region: CASSSFRGGTEAFF. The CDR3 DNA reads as TGCGCCAGCAGCTCGTTCAGGGGTGGGACTGAAGCTTTCTTT.

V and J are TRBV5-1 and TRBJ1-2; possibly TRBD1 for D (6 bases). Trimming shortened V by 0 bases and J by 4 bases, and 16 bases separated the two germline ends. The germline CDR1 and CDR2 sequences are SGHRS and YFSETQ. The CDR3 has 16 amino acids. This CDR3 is CASSLGEWGLGYGYTF. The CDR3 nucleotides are TGCGCCAGCAGCTTGGGGGAGTGGGGGCTTGGCTATGGCTACACCTTC.

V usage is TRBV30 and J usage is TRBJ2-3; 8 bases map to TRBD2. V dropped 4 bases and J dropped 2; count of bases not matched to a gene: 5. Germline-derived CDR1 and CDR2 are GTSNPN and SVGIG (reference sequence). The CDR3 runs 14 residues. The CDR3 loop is CAWTLAVSTDTQYF. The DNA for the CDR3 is TGTGCCTGGACACTAGCGGTTTCCACAGATACGCAGTATTTT.